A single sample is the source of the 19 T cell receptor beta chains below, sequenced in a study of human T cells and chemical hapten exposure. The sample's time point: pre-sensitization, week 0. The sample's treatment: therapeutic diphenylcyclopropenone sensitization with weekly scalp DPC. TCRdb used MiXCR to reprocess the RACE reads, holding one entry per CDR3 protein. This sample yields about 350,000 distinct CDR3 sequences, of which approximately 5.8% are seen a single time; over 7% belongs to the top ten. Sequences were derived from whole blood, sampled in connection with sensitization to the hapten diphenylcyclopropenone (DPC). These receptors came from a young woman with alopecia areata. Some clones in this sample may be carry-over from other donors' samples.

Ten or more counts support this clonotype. The CDR3 nucleotides are TGTGCCAGCTCACCGGGACTGCTGAGTAACTATGGCTACACCTTC. Translating gives CASSPGLLSNYGYTF. This chain joins TRBV18 and TRBJ1-2, with D perhaps TRBD1 (5 bases). Trimming took off 3 bases at V and 1 base at J, with 12 bases between the two ends. The CDR3 is 15 amino acids. Germline V CDR1 and CDR2: KGHSH, LQKENI.

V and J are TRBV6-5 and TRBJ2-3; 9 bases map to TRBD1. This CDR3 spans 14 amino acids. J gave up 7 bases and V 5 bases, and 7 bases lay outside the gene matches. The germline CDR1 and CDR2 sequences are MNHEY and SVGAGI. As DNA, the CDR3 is TGTGCCAGCAGTCGGGTGACAGGGGGTAATACGCAGTATTTT. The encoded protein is CASSRVTGGNTQYF.

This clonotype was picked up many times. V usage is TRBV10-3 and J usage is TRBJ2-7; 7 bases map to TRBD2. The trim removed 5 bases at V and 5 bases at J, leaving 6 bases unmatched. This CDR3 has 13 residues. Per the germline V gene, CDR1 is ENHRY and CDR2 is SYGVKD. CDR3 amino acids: CAISLAGDDEQYF. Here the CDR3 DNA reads TGTGCCATCAGTTTGGCGGGGGACGACGAGCAGTACTTC.

The CDR3 DNA reads TGCAGTGCTAGAAGACTAGCGGGGAATGAGCAGTTCTTC. Its translation: CSARRLAGNEQFF. The chain combines TRBV20-1 with TRBJ2-1; 11 bases are a match to TRBD2. There are 13 residues in the CDR3. Germline CDR1 reads DFQATT; CDR2 reads SNEGSKA (reference sequence). V shed 2 bases, J shed 7 bases, and the junction held 1 base outside the gene matches.

The CDR3 protein is CASSLGQTQYF. CDR3 DNA sequence: TGTGCCAGCAGCTTGGGGCAGACCCAGTACTTC. This rearrangement joins TRBV5-4 to TRBJ2-5, with unresolved D. The length of the CDR3 is 11 residues. The V and J ends lost 0 bases and 6 bases respectively, with 3 bases between them. Germline CDR1 and CDR2: SGHNT and YYREEE (reference sequence).

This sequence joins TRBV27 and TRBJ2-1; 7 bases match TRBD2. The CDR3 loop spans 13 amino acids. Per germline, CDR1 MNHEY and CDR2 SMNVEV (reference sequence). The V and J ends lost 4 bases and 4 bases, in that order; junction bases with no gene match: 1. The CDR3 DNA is TGTGCCAGCAGTTCGGGGGGATACAATGAGCAGTTCTTC. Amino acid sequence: CASSSGGYNEQFF.

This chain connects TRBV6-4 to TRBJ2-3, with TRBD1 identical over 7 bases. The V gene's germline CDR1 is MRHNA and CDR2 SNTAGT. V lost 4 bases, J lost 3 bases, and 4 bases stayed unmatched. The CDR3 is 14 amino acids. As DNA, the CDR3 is TGTGCCAGCAGTGTCGGGACAGCTACAGATACGCAGTATTTT. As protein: CASSVGTATDTQYF.

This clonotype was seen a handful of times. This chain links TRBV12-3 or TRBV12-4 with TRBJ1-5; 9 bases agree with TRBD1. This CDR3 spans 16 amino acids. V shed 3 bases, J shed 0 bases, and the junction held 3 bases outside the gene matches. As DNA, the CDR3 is TGTGCCAGCAGTTTGTGGACAGGGGATAGCAATCAGCCCCAGCATTTT. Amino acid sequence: CASSLWTGDSNQPQHF.

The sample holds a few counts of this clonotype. This CDR3 reads CASSSTGGTQYF. The CDR3 DNA sequence: TGTGCCAGCAGCTCTACTGGCGGGACCCAGTACTTC. The chain joins TRBV7-3 to TRBJ2-5; D is unresolved. The CDR3 sequence is 12 residues long. V lost 4 bases and J 7 bases, leaving 10 bases between the germline ends. Germline CDR1 and CDR2: SGHTA and FQGTGA.

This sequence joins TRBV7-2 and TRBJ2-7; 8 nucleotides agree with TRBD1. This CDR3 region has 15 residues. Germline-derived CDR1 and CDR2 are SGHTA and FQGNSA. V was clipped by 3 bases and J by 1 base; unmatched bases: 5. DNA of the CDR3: TGTGCCAGCAGCTTTGACAGGGGATCTTCCTACGAGCAGTACTTC. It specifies CASSFDRGSSYEQYF. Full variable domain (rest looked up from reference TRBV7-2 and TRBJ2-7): GAGVSQSPSNKVTEKGKDVELRCDPISGHTALYWYRQSLGQGLEFLIYFQGNSAPDKSGLPSDRFSAERTGGSVSTLTIQRTQQEDSAVYLCASSFDRGSSYEQYFGPGTRLTVT.

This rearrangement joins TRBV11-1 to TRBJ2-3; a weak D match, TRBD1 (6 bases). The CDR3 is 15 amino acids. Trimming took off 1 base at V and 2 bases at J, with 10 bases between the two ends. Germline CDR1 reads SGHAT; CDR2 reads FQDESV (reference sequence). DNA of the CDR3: TGTGCCAGCAGCTTAGAGGGGACACCCACAGATACGCAGTATTTT. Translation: CASSLEGTPTDTQYF.

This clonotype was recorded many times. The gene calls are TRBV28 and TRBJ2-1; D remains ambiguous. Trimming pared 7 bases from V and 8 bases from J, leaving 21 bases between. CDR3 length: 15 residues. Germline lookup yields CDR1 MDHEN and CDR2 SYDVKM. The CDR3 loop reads CASTSHGLLDDEQFF. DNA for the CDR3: TGTGCCAGCACCTCTCACGGCCTCCTTGACGATGAGCAGTTCTTC.

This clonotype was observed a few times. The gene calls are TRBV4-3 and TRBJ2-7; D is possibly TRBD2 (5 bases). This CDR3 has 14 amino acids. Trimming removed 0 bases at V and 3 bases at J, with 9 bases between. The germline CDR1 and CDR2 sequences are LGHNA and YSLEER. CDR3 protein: CASSQEAANYEQYF. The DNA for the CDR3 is TGCGCCAGCAGCCAAGAAGCGGCCAACTACGAGCAGTACTTC.

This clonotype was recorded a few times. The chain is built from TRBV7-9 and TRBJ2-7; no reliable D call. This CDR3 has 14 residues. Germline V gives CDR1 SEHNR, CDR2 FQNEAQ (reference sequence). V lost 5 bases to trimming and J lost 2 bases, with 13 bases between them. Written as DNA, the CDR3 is TGTGCCAGCAGCCCCTTAGTCTTAGCCTACGAGCAGTACTTC. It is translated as CASSPLVLAYEQYF.

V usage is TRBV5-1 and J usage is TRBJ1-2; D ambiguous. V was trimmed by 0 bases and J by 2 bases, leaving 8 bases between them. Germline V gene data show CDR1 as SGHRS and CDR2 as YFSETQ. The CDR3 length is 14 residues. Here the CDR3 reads CASSLGTFNYGYTF. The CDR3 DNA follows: TGCGCCAGCAGCTTGGGGACCTTCAACTATGGCTACACCTTC.

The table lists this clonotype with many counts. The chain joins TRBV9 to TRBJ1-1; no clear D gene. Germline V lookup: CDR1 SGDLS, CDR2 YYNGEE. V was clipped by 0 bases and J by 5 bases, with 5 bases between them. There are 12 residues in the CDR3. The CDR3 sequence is CASSVVGTEAFF. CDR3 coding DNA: TGTGCCAGCAGCGTAGTAGGGACTGAAGCTTTCTTT.

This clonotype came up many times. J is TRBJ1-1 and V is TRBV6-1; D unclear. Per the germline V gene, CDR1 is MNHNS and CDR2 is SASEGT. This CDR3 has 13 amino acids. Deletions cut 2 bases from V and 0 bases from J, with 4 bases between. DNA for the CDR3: TGTGCCAGCAGTGAACTAATGAACACTGAAGCTTTCTTT. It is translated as CASSELMNTEAFF.

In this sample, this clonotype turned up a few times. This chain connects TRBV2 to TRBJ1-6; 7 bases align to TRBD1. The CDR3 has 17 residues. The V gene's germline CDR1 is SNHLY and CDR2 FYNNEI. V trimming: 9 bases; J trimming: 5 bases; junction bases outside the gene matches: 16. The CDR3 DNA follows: TGTGCCAGGTCGGGACAGCGTATAGAATTAAATAATTCACCCCTCCACTTT. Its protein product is CARSGQRIELNNSPLHF.

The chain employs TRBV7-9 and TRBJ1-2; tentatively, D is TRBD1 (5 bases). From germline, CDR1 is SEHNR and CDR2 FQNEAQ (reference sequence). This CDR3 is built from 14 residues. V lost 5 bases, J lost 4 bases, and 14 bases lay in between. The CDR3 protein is CASSPMDKGYGYTF. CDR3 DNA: TGTGCCAGCAGCCCCATGGACAAGGGCTATGGCTACACCTTC.